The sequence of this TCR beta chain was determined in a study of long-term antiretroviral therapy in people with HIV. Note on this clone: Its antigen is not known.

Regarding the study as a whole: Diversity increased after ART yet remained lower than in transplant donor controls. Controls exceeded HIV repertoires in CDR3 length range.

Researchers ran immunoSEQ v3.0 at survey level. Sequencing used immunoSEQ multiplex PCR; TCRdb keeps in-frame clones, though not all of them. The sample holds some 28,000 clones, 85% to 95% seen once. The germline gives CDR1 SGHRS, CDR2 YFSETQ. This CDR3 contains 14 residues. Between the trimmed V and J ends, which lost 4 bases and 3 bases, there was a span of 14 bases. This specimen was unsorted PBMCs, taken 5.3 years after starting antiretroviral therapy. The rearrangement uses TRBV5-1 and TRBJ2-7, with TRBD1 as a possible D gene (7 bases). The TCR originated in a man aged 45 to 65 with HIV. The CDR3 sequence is CASSPYRGGYEQYF. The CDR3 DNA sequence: TGCGCCAGCAGCCCATACAGGGGAGGCTACGAGCAGTACTTC.